The 30 T cell receptor beta chains given below trace back to one sample, sequenced in a study of blood T cells in healthy people across ages. PCR was performed a second time for about 7 to 12 cycles using a sample-barcoded 5' primer and a J-beta primer mix. TCRdb reprocessed the 5' RACE reads with MiXCR, giving one entry per CDR3 protein. The repertoire consists of approximately 850,000 distinct CDR3 sequences, with 40% to 50% occurring once and the leading ten covering approximately 20%. The material sequenced was blood. These receptors were obtained from a man in his sixties in good health.

The chain recombines TRBV20-1 with TRBJ1-2; D possibly corresponds to TRBD1 (5 bases). This CDR3 has 11 amino acids. V lost 3 bases and J lost 7, with 9 bases in between. Germline V gives CDR1 DFQATT, CDR2 SNEGSKA (reference sequence). CDR3 residues: CSASTGGGYTF. The DNA of the CDR3 is TGCAGTGCTAGCACCGGGGGTGGCTACACCTTC.

This clonotype was seen a handful of times. The rearrangement joins TRBV5-5 to TRBJ1-4, with D perhaps matching TRBD1 (6 bases). Germline CDR1 SGHKS, CDR2 YYEKEE (reference sequence). The germline V and J ends were trimmed by 2 bases and 7 bases, with 24 bases remaining between them. This CDR3 comprises 18 residues. The chain's CDR3 is CASSFLTPGTYEGEKLFF. The CDR3 nucleotides are TGTGCCAGCAGCTTCTTGACCCCCGGGACATATGAGGGTGAAAAACTGTTTTTT.

This clonotype showed up just a few times. V gene TRBV9 combines with J gene TRBJ2-1; D unresolved. The germline V and J ends were trimmed by 0 bases and 3 bases, with 4 bases remaining between them. This CDR3 region has 13 residues. Germline V gene lookup returns CDR1 SGDLS and CDR2 YYNGEE. The CDR3 nucleotides are TGTGCCAGCAGCGTAGGAAACTACAATGAGCAGTTCTTC. Its translation: CASSVGNYNEQFF.

This chain joins TRBV28 and TRBJ1-6; no clear D gene. There are 14 residues in the CDR3. Germline V gives CDR1 MDHEN, CDR2 SYDVKM. Trimming pared 6 bases from V and 7 bases from J, leaving 13 bases between. CDR3 coding DNA: TGTGCCAGCAGAGGCCTTGTCCAAAATTCACCCCTCCACTTT. This sequence encodes CASRGLVQNSPLHF.

The chain links TRBV7-2 to TRBJ1-2; D not resolved. Trimming removed 0 bases at V and 6 bases at J, with 11 bases between. Germline values: CDR1 SGHTA, CDR2 FQGNSA. The CDR3 is 14 residues long. CDR3 protein: CASSLAWAVNGYTF. The CDR3 nucleotides are TGTGCCAGCAGCTTAGCTTGGGCAGTCAATGGCTACACCTTC.

The J gene is TRBJ2-4, the V gene TRBV12-3 or TRBV12-4; no definite D call. The CDR3 runs 17 residues. The V gene lost 6 bases and the J gene lost 0 bases, with 18 bases spanning the gap. CDR3 DNA: TGTGCCAGCAGCCTCCGGACCGCTAATCTAGCCAAAAACATTCAGTACTTC. Protein product: CASSLRTANLAKNIQYF.

The chain has TRBV20-1 and TRBJ2-5; TRBD1 or TRBD2 may be the D gene (5 bases each). The J call is uncertain, as TRBJ2-7 better fits the DNA end. This CDR3 is built from 16 residues. Germline lookup yields CDR1 DFQATT and CDR2 SNEGSKA (reference sequence). This CDR3 reads CSARVRTNLRGDEQYF. In nucleotides, the CDR3 is TGCAGTGCTAGAGTTAGGACAAATCTAAGGGGAGACGAGCAGTACTTC.

The V call is TRBV20-1, the J call TRBJ2-1, with D possibly called TRBD1 or TRBD2 (5 bases each). This CDR3 comprises 14 residues. Germline values: CDR1 DFQATT, CDR2 SNEGSKA (reference sequence). The germline V and J ends were trimmed by 3 bases and 9 bases, with 18 bases remaining between them. This CDR3 is CSARGRVALSEQFF. CDR3 nucleotide sequence: TGCAGTGCTAGGGGACGAGTAGCACTGAGTGAGCAGTTCTTC.

This rearrangement joins TRBV5-1 to TRBJ2-4, with D tentatively TRBD1 or TRBD2 (6 bases each). The J call is in doubt because the DNA end fits TRBJ2-5 better. The CDR3 is 14 residues long. Germline V lookup: CDR1 SGHRS, CDR2 YFSETQ. The CDR3 region is CASSPRRGEETQYF. The CDR3 DNA is TGCGCCAGCAGCCCCCGAAGGGGGGAAGAGACCCAGTACTTC.

The chain carries TRBV30 and TRBJ2-3; 11 nucleotides agree with TRBD2. V trimming: 6 bases; J trimming: 6 bases; junction bases outside the gene matches: 11. From germline, CDR1 is GTSNPN and CDR2 SVGIG (reference sequence). The CDR3 spans 15 residues. The CDR3 DNA reads TGTGCCTGCCCCCCGGCTAGCGGGGGGCTTGATACGCAGTATTTT. Translated: CACPPASGGLDTQYF.

This clonotype was recorded once. The chain recombines TRBV4-3 with TRBJ2-3; D is possibly TRBD2 (6 bases). The CDR3 runs 16 residues. Germline V lookup: CDR1 LGHNA, CDR2 YSLEER. V was pared by 6 bases and J by 0 bases, with 16 bases between. CDR3 in DNA: TGCGCCAGCAGACGCGGCGGGGCCTCGAGCACAGATACGCAGTATTTT. Its translation: CASRRGGASSTDTQYF.

This clonotype was seen a handful of times. CDR3 bases: TGTGCCAGCAGTTCCCCCCTAGGGGGCCATGGGGAGACCCAGTACTTC. Its translation: CASSSPLGGHGETQYF. This chain joins TRBV6-2 or TRBV6-3 and TRBJ2-7, with 7 bases identical to TRBD1. Judging by the DNA end, TRBJ2-5 fits better; the J call may be wrong. The CDR3 is 16 amino acids. Per germline, CDR1 MNHEY and CDR2 SVGEGT.

The chain has TRBV4-3 and TRBJ2-7; possibly TRBD2 for D (5 bases). CDR1 LGHNA and CDR2 YSLEER come from the germline V gene. The CDR3 contains 16 residues. V was cut by 0 bases and J by 7 bases, with 19 bases left in between. CDR3 amino acids: CASSQDRVQLGSEQYF. The CDR3 nucleotides read TGCGCCAGCAGCCAAGATCGAGTGCAACTAGGGTCTGAGCAGTACTTC.

This clonotype has a handful of counts. The rearrangement joins TRBV29-1 to TRBJ2-1; a weak D match, TRBD1 (6 bases). There are 11 residues in the CDR3. Germline CDR1 SQVTM, CDR2 ANQGSEA. The V end lost 6 bases, the J end lost 12 bases, and 15 bases lay between the germline ends. DNA of the CDR3: TGCAGCGTCAGCTCAGGGGCAGCGCAGTTCTTC. This translates into CSVSSGAAQFF.

The chain is built from TRBV5-5 and TRBJ2-1; TRBD1 aligns across 9 bases. With 2 bases clipped from V and 10 bases from J, the junction kept 7 bases outside the gene matches. The CDR3 is made up of 14 amino acids. CDR1 and CDR2 from the germline V gene are SGHKS and YYEKEE (reference sequence). In nucleotides, the CDR3 is TGTGCCAGCAGCTTAACCGGGACAGGGCTCGAGCAGTTCTTC. It specifies CASSLTGTGLEQFF.

This clonotype came up a few times. The chain carries TRBV7-2 and TRBJ2-1; D uncertain. Germline CDR1 and CDR2: SGHTA and FQGNSA. The CDR3 contains 11 residues. The ends were cut back, 3 bases at V and 9 bases at J, with 6 bases in the middle. The CDR3, as DNA: TGTGCCAGCAGCTTTCGCGGTGAGCAGTTCTTC. Encoded protein: CASSFRGEQFF.

This sequence joins TRBV2 and TRBJ2-4; D is uncertain. This CDR3 spans 14 amino acids. V was trimmed by 2 bases and J by 1 base, leaving 6 bases between them. Germline V gives CDR1 SNHLY, CDR2 FYNNEI. The CDR3: CASSESEAKNIQYF. The CDR3 DNA sequence: TGTGCCAGCAGTGAATCGGAGGCCAAAAACATTCAGTACTTC. Combining the CDR3 with reference TRBV2 and TRBJ2-4 gives the whole variable domain EPEVTQTPSHQVTQMGQEVILRCVPISNHLYFYWYRQILGQKVEFLVSFYNNEISEKSEIFDDQFSVERPDGSNFTLKIRSTKLEDSAMYFCASSESEAKNIQYFGAGTRLSVL.

This clonotype turned up a few times. This chain links TRBV2 with TRBJ1-4; the D is unclear. With 3 bases removed from V and 4 bases from J, the gap between germline ends came to 9 bases. This CDR3 has 14 residues. CDR1 is SNHLY, CDR2 FYNNEI, per germline. The CDR3 region has the DNA TGTGCCAGCAGTGAGGGCAGGAGTAATGAAAAACTGTTTTTT. Its translation: CASSEGRSNEKLFF.

This chain uses TRBV20-1 with TRBJ2-5, with D unresolved. Per germline, CDR1 DFQATT and CDR2 SNEGSKA (reference sequence). The CDR3 loop spans 13 amino acids. V was trimmed by 3 bases and J by 2 bases, leaving 10 bases between them. For the CDR3, the DNA is TGCAGTGCTAGGTACCTGCGGCAAGAGACCCAGTACTTC. Its translation is CSARYLRQETQYF.

The J gene is TRBJ2-3, the V gene TRBV6-1, with 10 bases fitting TRBD1. Germline-derived CDR1 and CDR2 are MNHNS and SASEGT. Unmatched junction bases numbered 8, after V lost 6 bases and J lost 2 bases. The CDR3 totals 16 residues. CDR3 coding DNA: TGTGCCAGCAGACGACAGGGGGCGACCGACACAGATACGCAGTATTTT. Amino acid sequence: CASRRQGATDTDTQYF.

This clonotype was seen just once. The chain employs TRBV6-2 or TRBV6-3 and TRBJ1-2; unclear D gene. Trimming left V 5 bases short and J 8 bases short, with 12 bases between. The CDR3 length is 12 residues. CDR1 is MNHEY, CDR2 SVGEGT, per germline. The CDR3: CASSTGPWGYTF. DNA for the CDR3: TGTGCCAGCAGTACGGGCCCTTGGGGCTACACCTTC.

This clonotype was detected only a few times. The chain combines TRBV29-1 with TRBJ2-1, with D possibly TRBD1 on 6 matching bases. This CDR3 contains 14 residues. Looked up from germline, CDR1 is SQVTM and CDR2 is ANQGSEA. Trimming took 2 bases from V and 7 from J, leaving 15 bases between them. Here the CDR3 reads CSVEKGVFQNEQFF. CDR3 coding DNA: TGCAGCGTTGAAAAGGGGGTATTCCAAAATGAGCAGTTCTTC.

The chain has TRBV20-1 and TRBJ2-3, with 9 bases matching TRBD2. The end of the DNA is better explained by TRBJ2-7, so the J call may be wrong. This CDR3 has 15 residues. Germline CDR1 reads DFQATT; CDR2 reads SNEGSKA (reference sequence). The CDR3 sequence is CSAKRPGTSTYEQYF. As DNA, the CDR3 is TGCAGTGCTAAACGCCCCGGGACTAGCACATACGAGCAGTACTTC.

The chain is built from TRBV6-5 and TRBJ2-5; possibly TRBD1 for D (5 bases). V lost 0 bases to trimming and J lost 8 bases, with 7 bases between them. CDR1 is MNHEY and CDR2 is SVGAGI in the germline V gene. This CDR3 has 12 residues. DNA of the CDR3: TGTGCCAGCAGTTACTCCCAGGGAACCCAGTACTTC. Its translation: CASSYSQGTQYF.

The rearrangement joins TRBV7-2 to TRBJ2-5; 9 bases are shared with TRBD1. CDR1 SGHTA and CDR2 FQGNSA come from the germline V gene. This CDR3 contains 14 residues. V was pared by 7 bases and J by 0 bases, with 3 bases of the junction left unmatched. The chain's CDR3 is CASKRTGDQETQYF. The CDR3 DNA sequence: TGTGCCAGCAAGAGGACAGGGGACCAAGAGACCCAGTACTTC.

The genes are TRBV7-9 and TRBJ1-5; no clear D gene. This CDR3 spans 14 amino acids. Trimming pared 5 bases from V and 3 bases from J, leaving 11 bases between. The V gene's germline CDR1 is SEHNR and CDR2 FQNEAQ (reference sequence). In DNA, the CDR3 is TGTGCCAGCAGCGTAGAGGGCTTCAATCAGCCCCAGCATTTT. Translation: CASSVEGFNQPQHF.

This clonotype was seen more than once but under ten times. This chain links TRBV7-2 with TRBJ1-5; tentatively, D is TRBD1 (5 bases). With 0 bases removed from V and 0 bases from J, the gap between germline ends came to 9 bases. The CDR3 loop spans 16 amino acids. In germline, CDR1 is SGHTA, CDR2 FQGNSA. The CDR3 is CASSLAGTYSNQPQHF. The CDR3 region has the DNA TGTGCCAGCAGCTTAGCGGGGACTTATAGCAATCAGCCCCAGCATTTT.

The CDR3 is CASIPSGGPNNEQFF. DNA for the CDR3: TGTGCCAGCATTCCTAGTGGGGGGCCCAACAATGAGCAGTTCTTC. The chain joins TRBV28 to TRBJ2-1; the D call may be TRBD1 or TRBD2 (6 bases each). Germline CDR1 and CDR2: MDHEN and SYDVKM. This CDR3 is 15 amino acids long. Trimming took off 7 bases at V and 5 bases at J, with 18 bases between the two ends.

The chain links TRBV20-1 to TRBJ1-1, with D hard to call. Trimming took off 7 bases at V and 2 bases at J, with 5 bases between the two ends. Germline CDR1 and CDR2: DFQATT and SNEGSKA (reference sequence). CDR3 length equals 10 residues. The CDR3 DNA is TGCAGTGGGGGTAACACTGAAGCTTTCTTT. Its protein is CSGGNTEAFF.

This clonotype was seen just once. The gene calls are TRBV7-2 and TRBJ2-3; either TRBD1 or TRBD2 may supply D (7 bases each). The V gene lost 6 bases and the J gene lost 4 bases, with 17 bases spanning the gap. Germline V gives CDR1 SGHTA, CDR2 FQGNSA. This CDR3 contains 15 residues. The CDR3 here is CASRSNSGGADTQYF. As DNA, the CDR3 is TGTGCCAGCAGATCCAACTCAGGGGGGGCAGATACGCAGTATTTT.